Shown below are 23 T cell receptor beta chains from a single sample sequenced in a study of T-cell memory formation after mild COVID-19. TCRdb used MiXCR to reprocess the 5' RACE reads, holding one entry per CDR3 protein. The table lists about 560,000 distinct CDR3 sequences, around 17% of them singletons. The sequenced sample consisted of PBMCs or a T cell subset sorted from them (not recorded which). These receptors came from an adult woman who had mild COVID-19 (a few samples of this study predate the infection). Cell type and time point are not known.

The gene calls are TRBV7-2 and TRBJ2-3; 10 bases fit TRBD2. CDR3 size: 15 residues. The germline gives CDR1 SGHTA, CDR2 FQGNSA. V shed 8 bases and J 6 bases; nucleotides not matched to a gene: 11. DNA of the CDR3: TGTGCCAGCTCCTCAAAGCGGGGGGGCCATGATACGCAGTATTTT. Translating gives CASSSKRGGHDTQYF. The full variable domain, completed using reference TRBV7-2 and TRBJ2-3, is GAGVSQSPSNKVTEKGKDVELRCDPISGHTALYWYRQSLGQGLEFLIYFQGNSAPDKSGLPSDRFSAERTGGSVSTLTIQRTQQEDSAVYLCASSSKRGGHDTQYFGPGTRLTVL.

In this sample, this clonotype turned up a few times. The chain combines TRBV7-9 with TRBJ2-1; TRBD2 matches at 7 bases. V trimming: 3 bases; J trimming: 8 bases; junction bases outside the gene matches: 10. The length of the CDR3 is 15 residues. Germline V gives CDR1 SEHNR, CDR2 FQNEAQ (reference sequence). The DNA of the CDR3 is TGTGCCAGCAGCTTCACCGGGACTATTGGCGATGAGCAGTTCTTC. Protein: CASSFTGTIGDEQFF.

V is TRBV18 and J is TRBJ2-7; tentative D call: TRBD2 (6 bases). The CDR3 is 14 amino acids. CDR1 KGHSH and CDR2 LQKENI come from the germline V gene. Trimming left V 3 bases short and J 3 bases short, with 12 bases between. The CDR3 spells CASSPGGAIYEQYF. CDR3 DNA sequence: TGTGCCAGCTCACCCGGCGGGGCCATCTACGAGCAGTACTTC.

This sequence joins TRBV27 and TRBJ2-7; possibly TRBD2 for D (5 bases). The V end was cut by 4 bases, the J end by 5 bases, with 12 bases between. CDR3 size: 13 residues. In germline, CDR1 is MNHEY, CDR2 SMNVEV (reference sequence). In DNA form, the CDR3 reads TGTGCCAGCAGTTACGGGAACACCCACGAGCAGTACTTC. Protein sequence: CASSYGNTHEQYF.

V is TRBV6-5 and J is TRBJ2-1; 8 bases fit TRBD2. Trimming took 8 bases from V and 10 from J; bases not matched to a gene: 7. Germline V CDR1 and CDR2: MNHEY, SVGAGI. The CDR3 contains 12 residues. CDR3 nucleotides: TGTGCCAGCGGGAGCGGGAGCTGGGAGCAGTTCTTC. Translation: CASGSGSWEQFF.

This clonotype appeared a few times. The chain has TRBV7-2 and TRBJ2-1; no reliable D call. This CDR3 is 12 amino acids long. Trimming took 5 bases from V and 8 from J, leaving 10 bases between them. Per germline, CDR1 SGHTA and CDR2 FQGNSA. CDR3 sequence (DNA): TGTGCCAGCAGCCAAACCCCCCATGAGCAGTTCTTC. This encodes CASSQTPHEQFF.

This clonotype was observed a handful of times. The CDR3: CASSLGARARGLDNEQFF. Written as DNA, the CDR3 is TGCGCCAGCAGCTTGGGAGCGCGAGCCAGGGGCCTAGACAATGAGCAGTTCTTC. The rearrangement links TRBV5-1 to TRBJ2-1; a weak D match, TRBD1 (6 bases). This CDR3 spans 18 amino acids. CDR1 is SGHRS, CDR2 YFSETQ, per germline. Trimming pared 0 bases from V and 5 bases from J, leaving 21 bases between.

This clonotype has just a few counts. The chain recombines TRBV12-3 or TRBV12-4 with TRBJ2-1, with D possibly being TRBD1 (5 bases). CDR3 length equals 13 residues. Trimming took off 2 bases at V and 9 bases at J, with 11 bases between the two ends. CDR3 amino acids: CASSLLGQTEQFF. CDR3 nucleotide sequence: TGTGCCAGCAGTTTACTGGGGCAGACTGAGCAGTTCTTC.

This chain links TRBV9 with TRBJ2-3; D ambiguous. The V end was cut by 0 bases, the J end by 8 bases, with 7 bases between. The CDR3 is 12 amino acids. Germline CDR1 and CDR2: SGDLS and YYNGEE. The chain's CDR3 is CASSVGTSTQYF. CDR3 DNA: TGTGCCAGCAGCGTAGGCACGAGTACGCAGTATTTT.

CDR3 DNA sequence: TGTGCCAGCAATAGAGGGAGCTCCTACAATGAGCAGTTCTTC. Translating gives CASNRGSSYNEQFF. The chain couples TRBV7-8 to TRBJ2-1; perhaps TRBD2 as D (5 bases). CDR1 is SGHVS, CDR2 FQNEAQ, per germline. With 7 bases removed from V and 0 bases from J, the gap between germline ends came to 10 bases. The CDR3 sequence is 14 residues long. The full variable domain, with the rest looked up from reference TRBV7-8 and TRBJ2-1, is GAGVSQSPRYKVAKRGQDVALRCDPISGHVSLFWYQQALGQGPEFLTYFQNEAQLDKSGLPSDRFFAERPEGSVSTLKIQRTQQEDSAVYLCASNRGSSYNEQFFGPGTRLTVL.

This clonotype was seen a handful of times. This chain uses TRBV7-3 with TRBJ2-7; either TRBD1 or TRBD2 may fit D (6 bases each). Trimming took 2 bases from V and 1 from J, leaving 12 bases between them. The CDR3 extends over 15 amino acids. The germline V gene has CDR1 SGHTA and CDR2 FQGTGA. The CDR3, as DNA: TGTGCCAGCAGCTTAGAGTCGGGGGCTTCCTACGAGCAGTACTTC. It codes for CASSLESGASYEQYF.

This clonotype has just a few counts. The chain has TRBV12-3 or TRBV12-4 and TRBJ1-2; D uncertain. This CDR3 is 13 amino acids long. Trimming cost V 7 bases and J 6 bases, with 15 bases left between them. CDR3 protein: CASTQDGSHGYTF. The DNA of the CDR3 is TGTGCCAGCACCCAGGATGGCAGCCATGGCTACACCTTC.

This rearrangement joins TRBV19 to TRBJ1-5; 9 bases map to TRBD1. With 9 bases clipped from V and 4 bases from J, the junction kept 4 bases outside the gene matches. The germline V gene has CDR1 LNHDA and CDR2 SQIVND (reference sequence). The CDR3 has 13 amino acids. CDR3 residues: CASQGQGNQPQHF. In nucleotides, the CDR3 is TGTGCCAGCCAGGGACAGGGTAATCAGCCCCAGCATTTT. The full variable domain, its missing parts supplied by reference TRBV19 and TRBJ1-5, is DGGITQSPKYLFRKEGQNVTLSCEQNLNHDAMYWYRQDPGQGLRLIYYSQIVNDFQKGDIAEGYSVSREKKESFPLTVTSAQKNPTAFYLCASQGQGNQPQHFGDGTRLSIL.

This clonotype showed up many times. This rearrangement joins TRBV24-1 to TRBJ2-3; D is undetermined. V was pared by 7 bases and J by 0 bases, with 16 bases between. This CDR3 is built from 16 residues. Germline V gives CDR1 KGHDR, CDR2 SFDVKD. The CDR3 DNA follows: TGTGCCACCAGGCCGTCTACGGGCCAAAGCACAGATACGCAGTATTTT. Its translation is CATRPSTGQSTDTQYF.

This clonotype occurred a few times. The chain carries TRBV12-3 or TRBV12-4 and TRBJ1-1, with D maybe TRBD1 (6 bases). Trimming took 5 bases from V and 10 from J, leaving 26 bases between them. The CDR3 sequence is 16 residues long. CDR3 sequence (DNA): TGTGCCAGCAGTCCATGGGCGGGGGCAGGGAGAAGAAGAGCTTTCTTT. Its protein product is CASSPWAGAGRRRAFF.

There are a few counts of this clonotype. This CDR3 reads CAIMKANYEQYF. CDR3 in DNA: TGTGCCATCATGAAGGCCAACTACGAGCAGTACTTC. V gene TRBV10-3 combines with J gene TRBJ2-7, with D unresolved. The germline gives CDR1 ENHRY, CDR2 SYGVKD. Trimming pared 7 bases from V and 3 bases from J, leaving 10 bases between. The CDR3 covers 12 residues.

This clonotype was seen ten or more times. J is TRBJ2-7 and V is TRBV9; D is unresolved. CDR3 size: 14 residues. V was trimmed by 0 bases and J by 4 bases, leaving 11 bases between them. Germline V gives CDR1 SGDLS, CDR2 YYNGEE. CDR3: CASSVGYGEYEQYF. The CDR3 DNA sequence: TGTGCCAGCAGCGTAGGATACGGAGAATACGAGCAGTACTTC.

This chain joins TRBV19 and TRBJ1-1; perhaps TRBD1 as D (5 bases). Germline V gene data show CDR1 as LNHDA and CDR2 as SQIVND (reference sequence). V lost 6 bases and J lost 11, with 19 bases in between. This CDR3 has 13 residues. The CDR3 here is CASSTSPRASAFF. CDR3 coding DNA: TGTGCCAGTAGCACCTCACCCAGGGCCTCGGCTTTCTTT.

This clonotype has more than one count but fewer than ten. The CDR3 coding sequence is TGCAGTGCCCGGTTAGCCCAGGGAGGCGGTGAGCAGTTCTTC. The encoded protein is CSARLAQGGGEQFF. The chain is built from TRBV20-1 and TRBJ2-1; the D gene is possibly TRBD2 (6 bases). The V end lost 6 bases, the J end lost 9 bases, and 21 bases lay between the germline ends. The CDR3 is 14 residues long. From germline, CDR1 is DFQATT and CDR2 SNEGSKA (reference sequence).

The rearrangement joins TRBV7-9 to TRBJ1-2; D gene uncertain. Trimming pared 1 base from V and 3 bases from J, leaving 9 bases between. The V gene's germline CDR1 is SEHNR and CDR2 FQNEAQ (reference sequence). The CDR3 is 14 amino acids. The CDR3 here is CASSLVGFDYGYTF. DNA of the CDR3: TGTGCCAGCAGCTTAGTAGGGTTTGACTATGGCTACACCTTC. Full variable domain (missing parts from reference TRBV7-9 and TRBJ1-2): DTGVSQNPRHKITKRGQNVTFRCDPISEHNRLYWYRQTLGQGPEFLTYFQNEAQLEKSRLLSDRFSAERPKGSFSTLEIQRTEQGDSAMYLCASSLVGFDYGYTFGSGTRLTVV.

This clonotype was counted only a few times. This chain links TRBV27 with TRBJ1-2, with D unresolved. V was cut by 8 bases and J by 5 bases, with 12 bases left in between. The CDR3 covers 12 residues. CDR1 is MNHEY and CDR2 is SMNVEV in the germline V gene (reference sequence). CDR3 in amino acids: CASGLGGYGYTF. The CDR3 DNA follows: TGTGCCAGCGGACTGGGAGGTTATGGCTACACCTTC.

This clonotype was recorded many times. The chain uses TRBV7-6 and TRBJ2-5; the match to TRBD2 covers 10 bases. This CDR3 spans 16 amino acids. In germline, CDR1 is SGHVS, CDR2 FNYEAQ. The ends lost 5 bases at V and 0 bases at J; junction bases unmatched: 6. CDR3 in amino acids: CASSLWTSGNQETQYF. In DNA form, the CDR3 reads TGTGCCAGCAGCCTTTGGACTAGCGGAAACCAAGAGACCCAGTACTTC.

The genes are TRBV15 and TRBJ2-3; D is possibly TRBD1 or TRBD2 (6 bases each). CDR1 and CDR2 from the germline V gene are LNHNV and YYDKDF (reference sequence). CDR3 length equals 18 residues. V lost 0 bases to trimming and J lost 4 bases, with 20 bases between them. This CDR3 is CATSRDRIRGQGADTQYF. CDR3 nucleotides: TGTGCCACCAGCAGAGATCGGATCCGGGGGCAAGGGGCAGATACGCAGTATTTT.